The 24 T cell receptor beta chains listed next were all sequenced from one sample in a study of blood T cell repertoires in COVID-19. Sequencing was performed with immunoSEQ multiplex PCR; in TCRdb, only in-frame clones are kept and a portion is missing. The data contain more than 100,000 clones, roughly nine tenths of them seen just once; the ten biggest clones take up 3.5%. The specimen was peripheral blood. All receptors derive from a woman aged 55-75 years with acute or convalescent COVID-19.

This chain links TRBV6-2 or TRBV6-3 with TRBJ1-6, with TRBD1 matching over 8 bases. CDR3 length equals 15 residues. Losses at the gene ends were 2 bases for V and 10 bases for J; bases not matched to a gene: 7. Germline CDR1 reads MNHEY; CDR2 reads SVGEGT. CDR3 sequence reads: CASSYGQGRPSPLHF. CDR3 DNA sequence: TGTGCCAGCAGTTACGGACAGGGACGCCCATCACCCCTCCACTTT.

V gene TRBV9 combines with J gene TRBJ2-1; 8 positions agree with TRBD2. Per germline, CDR1 SGDLS and CDR2 YYNGEE. J lost 4 bases, V lost 2 bases, and 2 bases had no gene match. The CDR3 is made up of 14 amino acids. The CDR3 DNA is TGTGCCAGCAGCGTTAGCGGGGAGTACAATGAGCAGTTCTTC. This gives the protein CASSVSGEYNEQFF.

The V call is TRBV11-1, the J call TRBJ1-1, with TRBD1 identical over 8 bases. The V gene's germline CDR1 is SGHAT and CDR2 FQDESV (reference sequence). The CDR3 spans 13 residues. Trimming cost V 2 bases and J 10 bases; bases outside gene matches: 6. The CDR3 region is CASSLTRTGRAFF. CDR3 nucleotides: TGTGCCAGCAGCTTAACTCGGACAGGGAGAGCTTTCTTT.

The genes are TRBV5-1 and TRBJ1-1; perhaps TRBD1 as D (5 bases). Germline CDR1 reads SGHRS; CDR2 reads YFSETQ. This CDR3 is built from 15 residues. V was trimmed by 3 bases and J by 8 bases, leaving 20 bases between them. CDR3 protein: CASSWGSGVKREAFF. CDR3 bases: TGCGCCAGCAGCTGGGGTTCGGGGGTTAAGAGAGAAGCTTTCTTT.

This clone was seen only once. For the CDR3, the DNA is TGTGCCAGCAGTTTACTAGCGGGGGAGTTCTTC. Its protein is CASSLLAGEFF. This chain connects TRBV2 to TRBJ2-1; 11 bases fit TRBD2. V lost 5 bases, J lost 14 bases, and 2 bases stayed unmatched. The CDR3 contains 11 residues. CDR1 is SNHLY, CDR2 FYNNEI, per germline. Filled out from reference TRBV2 and TRBJ2-1, the complete variable domain reads EPEVTQTPSHQVTQMGQEVILRCVPISNHLYFYWYRQILGQKVEFLVSFYNNEISEKSEIFDDQFSVERPDGSNFTLKIRSTKLEDSAMYFCASSLLAGEFFGPGTRLTVL.

The chain is built from TRBV12-3 or TRBV12-4 and TRBJ1-6; D remains unclear. The CDR3 runs 13 residues. The V end was cut by 1 base, the J end by 9 bases, with 7 bases between. The CDR3 sequence: CASSLGYTSPLHF. As DNA, the CDR3 is TGTGCCAGCAGTTTAGGGTACACTTCACCCCTCCACTTT.

Turning to this clone: The identical CDR3 is also encoded by other nucleotide sequences in the sample. V is TRBV5-1 and J is TRBJ1-4, with D perhaps matching TRBD1 (6 bases). V was cut by 0 bases and J by 4 bases, with 7 bases left in between. The CDR3 is made up of 14 amino acids. CDR1 is SGHRS, CDR2 YFSETQ, per germline. The CDR3 spells CASSLEGVNEKLFF. CDR3 coding DNA: TGCGCCAGCAGCTTGGAGGGGGTTAATGAAAAACTGTTTTTT.

V and J are TRBV6-5 and TRBJ1-6; D is uncertain. Looked up from germline, CDR1 is MNHEY and CDR2 is SVGAGI. The CDR3 extends over 13 amino acids. Trimming removed 6 bases at V and 8 bases at J, with 11 bases between. The CDR3 coding sequence is TGTGCCAGCAGCCAGGCTACGGATTCACCCCTCCACTTT. It is translated as CASSQATDSPLHF.

This clone has more than one count but fewer than ten. DNA of the CDR3: TGCGCCAGCAGCTTGGGAACCGGGGGGCTAGCGAGCACAGATACGCAGTATTTT. As protein: CASSLGTGGLASTDTQYF. The V call is TRBV5-1, the J call TRBJ2-3, with D possibly matching TRBD2 (7 bases). Germline lookup yields CDR1 SGHRS and CDR2 YFSETQ. This CDR3 spans 18 amino acids. The germline V and J ends were trimmed by 0 bases and 0 bases, with 17 bases remaining between them.

The CDR3 bases are TGTGCCAGCAGCTCCCTACCCCTCAATGAGCAGTTCTTC. Its translation: CASSSLPLNEQFF. This chain joins TRBV7-3 and TRBJ2-1; D not certain. V lost 4 bases to trimming and J lost 6 bases, with 10 bases between them. This CDR3 has 13 residues. The germline V gene has CDR1 SGHTA and CDR2 FQGTGA.

J is TRBJ2-7 and V is TRBV28, with TRBD2 matching over 8 bases. Losses at the gene ends were 6 bases for V and 3 bases for J; bases not matched to a gene: 13. From germline, CDR1 is MDHEN and CDR2 SYDVKM. The CDR3 is 16 amino acids. CDR3 DNA: TGTGCCAGCAGCGTAGCGGGATACACGGAGCACTACGAGCAGTACTTC. Encoded protein: CASSVAGYTEHYEQYF.

The V call is TRBV7-2, the J call TRBJ1-1; tentative D call: TRBD1 (6 bases). The CDR3 sequence is 14 residues long. Germline V lookup: CDR1 SGHTA, CDR2 FQGNSA. The V end was cut by 5 bases, the J end by 0 bases, with 10 bases between. The CDR3 DNA reads TGTGCCAGCAGCCTCAGGGGTATGAACACTGAAGCTTTCTTT. This translates into CASSLRGMNTEAFF.

This clone has a single count. The CDR3 is CATSRQAYYGYTF. The CDR3, as DNA: TGTGCCACCAGCAGACAGGCCTACTATGGCTACACCTTC. The J gene is TRBJ1-2, the V gene TRBV15, with D unclear. The V gene lost 2 bases and the J gene lost 3 bases, with 7 bases spanning the gap. CDR3 length: 13 amino acids. Germline V gives CDR1 LNHNV, CDR2 YYDKDF (reference sequence).

The rearrangement links TRBV3-1 (or the pseudogene TRBV3-2) to TRBJ1-2; TRBD1 matches 10 bases. The CDR3 covers 14 residues. The germline V gene has CDR1 LGHDT and CDR2 YNNKEL (reference sequence). V shed 1 base, J shed 7 bases, and the junction held 3 bases outside the gene matches. In DNA, the CDR3 is TGTGCCAGCAGCCAAGGGGACAGGGGTAGTGGCTACACCTTC. It specifies CASSQGDRGSGYTF.

The rearrangement links TRBV6-5 to TRBJ2-1, with D perhaps matching TRBD2 (6 bases). V dropped 7 bases and J dropped 12 bases, with 19 bases sitting between them. The CDR3 totals 13 residues. The germline gives CDR1 MNHEY, CDR2 SVGAGI. The CDR3 spells CASTNRGESAQFF. CDR3 nucleotide sequence: TGTGCCAGCACCAATCGCGGGGAAAGTGCGCAGTTCTTC.

The chain employs TRBV6-5 and TRBJ1-1; 7 bases are a match to TRBD1. Germline V CDR1 and CDR2: MNHEY, SVGAGI. With 4 bases clipped from V and 5 bases from J, the junction kept 7 bases outside the gene matches. The CDR3 covers 14 residues. The CDR3 sequence is CASSSKQGWTEAFF. In DNA, the CDR3 is TGTGCCAGCAGTTCGAAACAGGGGTGGACTGAAGCTTTCTTT.

The table lists this clone with a few counts. CDR3 nucleotide sequence: TGCGCCAGCAGCCAAGTCCCGGGACAGGGTGAGACTGAAGCTTTCTTT. This codes for CASSQVPGQGETEAFF. The rearrangement joins TRBV4-1 to TRBJ1-1; the match to TRBD1 covers 9 bases. Germline V gene data show CDR1 as MGHRA and CDR2 as YSYEKL. The V segment lost 1 base and the J segment 5 bases; nucleotides outside the gene matches: 8. The CDR3 spans 16 residues.

V is TRBV24-1 and J is TRBJ2-1; D unresolved. The CDR3 has 16 amino acids. The germline V and J ends were trimmed by 2 bases and 7 bases, with 17 bases remaining between them. The germline gives CDR1 KGHDR, CDR2 SFDVKD. The CDR3 sequence is CATSDSRPTTWNEQFF. The CDR3 DNA reads TGTGCCACCAGTGATTCACGGCCGACAACCTGGAATGAGCAGTTCTTC.

The chain uses TRBV21-1 and TRBJ2-7; the table's D call TRBD2 went unverified against the DNA. TRBV21-1 is an annotated pseudogene. This CDR3 comprises 19 residues. For the CDR3, the DNA is TGTGCCAGCAGCATAAAGTCAGTGTCTAGCGGGAAGAGGTCCTACGAGCAGTACGTC. Translated, it gives CASSIKSVSSGKRSYEQYV.

This clone was found a few times. The rearrangement joins TRBV24-1 to TRBJ2-3; 13 bases agree with TRBD2. CDR1 and CDR2 from the germline V gene are KGHDR and SFDVKD. V shed 0 bases, J shed 0 bases, and the junction held 2 bases outside the gene matches. The CDR3 has 18 residues. CDR3 in amino acids: CATSDLGTSGESTDTQYF. CDR3 coding DNA: TGTGCCACCAGTGATTTGGGGACTAGCGGGGAAAGCACAGATACGCAGTATTTT.

The chain uses TRBV5-4 and TRBJ1-3; no clear D gene. The ends were cut back, 1 base at V and 3 bases at J, with 5 bases in the middle. The CDR3 is 13 residues long. Looked up from germline, CDR1 is SGHNT and CDR2 is YYREEE (reference sequence). This CDR3 is CASSLRGGNTIYF. As DNA, the CDR3 is TGTGCCAGCAGCTTGAGAGGTGGAAACACCATATATTTT.

This sequence joins TRBV3-1 (or the pseudogene TRBV3-2) and TRBJ1-4; D is possibly TRBD1 (6 bases). The CDR3 length is 14 residues. V was trimmed by 4 bases and J by 3 bases, leaving 9 bases between them. Germline V gene lookup returns CDR1 LGHDT and CDR2 YNNKEL (reference sequence). For the CDR3, the DNA is TGTGCCAGCAGCCGGGACACCCCTAATGAAAAACTGTTTTTT. It translates to CASSRDTPNEKLFF.

The J gene is TRBJ1-6, the V gene TRBV3-1 (or the pseudogene TRBV3-2); no reliable D call. With 4 bases removed from V and 7 bases from J, the gap between germline ends came to 14 bases. Germline V gene sequence: CDR1 LGHDT, CDR2 YNNKEL (reference sequence). The length of the CDR3 is 15 residues. The CDR3 protein is CASSPWEGVNSPLHF. CDR3 in DNA: TGTGCCAGCAGCCCCTGGGAGGGTGTGAATTCACCCCTCCACTTT.

The V and J genes are TRBV7-9 and TRBJ1-1; D is unclear. The germline V gene has CDR1 SEHNR and CDR2 FQNEAQ (reference sequence). Trimming cost V 7 bases and J 0 bases, with 9 bases left between them. The CDR3 sequence is 13 residues long. The chain's CDR3 is CASNQHLNTEAFF. CDR3 DNA sequence: TGTGCCAGCAACCAACACCTGAACACTGAAGCTTTCTTT.